This is a list of T cell receptor beta chains from one sample in a study of regulatory T cells. TCRdb's table, derived via immunoSEQ multiplex PCR, lists solely in-frame clones and lacks some. The sample records roughly 32,000 clones, 89% being singletons. The sequenced sample was conventional CD4+ T cells sorted from blood. These receptors came from a person aged 18-30 years with CD3G deficiency. The CDR3 runs from the conserved cysteine through the conserved F or W. Each record gives: CDR3 protein, CDR3 DNA, D gene, V gene, clone size, J gene. The D gene is left open where the match is weak. Only part of the rows carry a size: once, few, many, or a class if the clone is expanded.

CDR3aa: CASSDTSGSSYEQYF
CDR3nt: TGTGCCAGCAGTGACACTAGCGGGAGCTCCTACGAGCAGTACTTC
d_gene: TRBD2
v_gene: TRBV6-6
abundance: NA
j_gene: TRBJ2-7

CDR3aa: CASSLERGAYEQYF
CDR3nt: TGTGCCAGCAGCTTAGAACGGGGAGCCTACGAGCAGTACTTC
d_gene: NA
v_gene: TRBV11-2
abundance: NA
j_gene: TRBJ2-7

CDR3aa: CASSSVGGEQYF
CDR3nt: TGTGCCAGCAGCTCAGTGGGGGGGGAGCAGTACTTC
d_gene: TRBD2
v_gene: TRBV7-8
abundance: few
j_gene: TRBJ2-7

CDR3aa: CASSADYEQYF
CDR3nt: TGTGCCAGCTCGGCAGACTACGAGCAGTACTTC
d_gene: NA
v_gene: TRBV6-6
abundance: NA
j_gene: TRBJ2-7

CDR3aa: CAISEGYEQYF
CDR3nt: TGTGCCATCAGTGAGGGGTACGAGCAGTACTTC
d_gene: NA
v_gene: TRBV10-3
abundance: NA
j_gene: TRBJ2-7

CDR3aa: CASSLRAGVTTGELFF
CDR3nt: TGTGCCAGCAGCTTACGGGCAGGGGTCACCACCGGGGAGCTGTTTTTT
d_gene: NA
v_gene: TRBV11-3
abundance: NA
j_gene: TRBJ2-2

CDR3aa: CASSRASGSTDTQYF
CDR3nt: TGTGCCAGCAGCCGGGCTAGCGGGAGCACAGATACGCAGTATTTT
d_gene: TRBD2
v_gene: TRBV5-5
abundance: NA
j_gene: TRBJ2-3

CDR3aa: CASSLGRGHEQYF
CDR3nt: TGTGCCAGCTCACTTGGCAGGGGGCACGAGCAGTACTTC
d_gene: TRBD1
v_gene: TRBV18
abundance: NA
j_gene: TRBJ2-7

CDR3aa: CASSFSPKDEQYF
CDR3nt: TGTGCCAGCAGCTTTAGCCCGAAAGACGAGCAGTACTTC
d_gene: NA
v_gene: TRBV7-9
abundance: NA
j_gene: TRBJ2-7

CDR3aa: CASSRGSLEGQALEQYF
CDR3nt: TGTGCCAGTAGTCGGGGCAGTTTAGAGGGGCAGGCGCTCGAGCAGTACTTC
d_gene: NA
v_gene: TRBV19
abundance: NA
j_gene: TRBJ2-7

CDR3aa: CASRVKTSGIAEQYF
CDR3nt: TGTGCCAGCAGGGTCAAGACTAGCGGGATAGCCGAGCAGTACTTC
d_gene: TRBD2
v_gene: TRBV6-1
abundance: NA
j_gene: TRBJ2-7

CDR3aa: CASSLHGGTGELFF
CDR3nt: TGTGCCAGCAGTCTCCACGGGGGCACCGGGGAGCTGTTTTTT
d_gene: NA
v_gene: TRBV28
abundance: NA
j_gene: TRBJ2-2

CDR3aa: CAWSKGRDYEQYF
CDR3nt: TGTGCCTGGAGTAAGGGACGTGACTACGAGCAGTACTTC
d_gene: NA
v_gene: TRBV30
abundance: NA
j_gene: TRBJ2-7

CDR3aa: CASSVGLAGGTVQGVQYF
CDR3nt: TGTGCCAGCAGTGTTGGACTAGCGGGAGGGACGGTACAAGGAGTGCAGTACTTC
d_gene: TRBD2
v_gene: TRBV6-1
abundance: NA
j_gene: TRBJ2-7

CDR3aa: CASSLAGGGRGDTQYF
CDR3nt: TGCGCCAGCAGCTTGGCCGGCGGGGGGCGGGGAGATACGCAGTATTTT
d_gene: TRBD2
v_gene: TRBV5-1
abundance: NA
j_gene: TRBJ2-3

CDR3aa: CASSLSPGLYETQYF
CDR3nt: TGTGCCAGCAGCTTATCGCCCGGACTTTACGAGACCCAGTACTTC
d_gene: NA
v_gene: TRBV11-2
abundance: NA
j_gene: TRBJ2-5

CDR3aa: CASSSTTGELFF
CDR3nt: TGTGCCAGCAGTTCTACGACCGGGGAGCTGTTTTTT
d_gene: NA
v_gene: TRBV28
abundance: NA
j_gene: TRBJ2-2

CDR3aa: CASTHGTANNEQFF
CDR3nt: TGTGCCAGCACCCATGGGACGGCGAACAATGAGCAGTTCTTC
d_gene: NA
v_gene: TRBV28
abundance: NA
j_gene: TRBJ2-1

CDR3aa: CASSEGHNYGYTF
CDR3nt: TGTGCCAGCAGTGAAGGGCATAACTATGGCTACACCTTC
d_gene: NA
v_gene: TRBV6-1
abundance: NA
j_gene: TRBJ1-2

CDR3aa: CASRLRQDTEAFF
CDR3nt: TGTGCCAGCAGGCTAAGACAGGACACTGAAGCTTTCTTT
d_gene: NA
v_gene: TRBV6-1
abundance: NA
j_gene: TRBJ1-1

CDR3aa: CASSLAGGNEAFF
CDR3nt: TGCGCCAGCAGCTTAGCAGGGGGCAATGAAGCTTTCTTT
d_gene: TRBD1
v_gene: TRBV5-1
abundance: few
j_gene: TRBJ1-1

CDR3aa: CASSSQGTEAFF
CDR3nt: TGTGCCAGCAGCTCGCAGGGGACTGAAGCTTTCTTT
d_gene: NA
v_gene: TRBV7-9
abundance: NA
j_gene: TRBJ1-1

CDR3aa: CASKSGVYGYTF
CDR3nt: TGTGCCAGCAAATCAGGGGTCTATGGCTACACCTTC
d_gene: NA
v_gene: TRBV10-3
abundance: few
j_gene: TRBJ1-2

CDR3aa: CASSFLHVRGGNSYNSPLHF
CDR3nt: TGTGCCAGCAGCTTTCTCCACGTCAGGGGCGGAAACTCCTATAATTCACCCCTCCACTTT
d_gene: NA
v_gene: TRBV7-6
abundance: NA
j_gene: TRBJ1-6

CDR3aa: CASSTGTSGTTDTQYF
CDR3nt: TGTGCCAGCAGCACAGGGACTAGCGGGACCACAGATACGCAGTATTTT
d_gene: TRBD2
v_gene: TRBV7-9
abundance: NA
j_gene: TRBJ2-3

CDR3aa: CASSLGRSGYTF
CDR3nt: TGTGCCAGCAGTCTGGGACGATCAGGCTACACCTTC
d_gene: NA
v_gene: TRBV6-1
abundance: few
j_gene: TRBJ1-2

CDR3aa: CASSYDRGAGYTF
CDR3nt: TGTGCCAGCAGCTATGACAGGGGTGCTGGCTACACCTTC
d_gene: TRBD1
v_gene: TRBV7-9
abundance: NA
j_gene: TRBJ1-2

CDR3aa: CASRLLTGGTEAFF
CDR3nt: TGTGCCAGCAGACTCCTCACAGGAGGGACTGAAGCTTTCTTT
d_gene: NA
v_gene: TRBV6-1
abundance: NA
j_gene: TRBJ1-1

CDR3aa: CASKPTSGTGELFF
CDR3nt: TGCGCCAGCAAGCCGACTAGCGGCACCGGGGAGCTGTTTTTT
d_gene: TRBD2
v_gene: TRBV5-1
abundance: NA
j_gene: TRBJ2-2

CDR3aa: CASSAPNTGELFF
CDR3nt: TGTGCCAGCAGTGCTCCGAACACCGGGGAGCTGTTTTTT
d_gene: NA
v_gene: TRBV28
abundance: NA
j_gene: TRBJ2-2

CDR3aa: CASSWDRGDTEAFF
CDR3nt: TGTGCCAGCAGTTGGGACAGGGGGGACACTGAAGCTTTCTTT
d_gene: TRBD1
v_gene: TRBV6-1
abundance: NA
j_gene: TRBJ1-1

CDR3aa: CASSPAGDPGVREQFF
CDR3nt: TGTGCCAGCAGTCCAGCAGGGGACCCAGGGGTACGTGAGCAGTTCTTC
d_gene: NA
v_gene: TRBV28
abundance: NA
j_gene: TRBJ2-1

CDR3aa: CASSLAVGQGRMYF
CDR3nt: TGTGCCAGCAGCTTAGCCGTCGGACAGGGAAGAATGTACTTC
d_gene: TRBD1
v_gene: TRBV7-8
abundance: NA
j_gene: TRBJ2-7

CDR3aa: CASSLDGLYEQYF
CDR3nt: TGCGCCAGCAGCCTTGACGGTCTCTACGAGCAGTACTTC
d_gene: NA
v_gene: TRBV5-1
abundance: NA
j_gene: TRBJ2-7

CDR3aa: CASSLQGNNEQFF
CDR3nt: TGTGCCAGCAGCTTACAGGGTAACAATGAGCAGTTCTTC
d_gene: NA
v_gene: TRBV7-9
abundance: NA
j_gene: TRBJ2-1

CDR3aa: CASSQQVNTEAFF
CDR3nt: TGCGCCAGCAGCCAACAGGTGAACACTGAAGCTTTCTTT
d_gene: NA
v_gene: TRBV5-1
abundance: NA
j_gene: TRBJ1-1

CDR3aa: CASLGGGSGLQYF
CDR3nt: TGTGCCAGCCTGGGGGGAGGGAGCGGTCTGCAGTACTTC
d_gene: TRBD2
v_gene: TRBV28
abundance: NA
j_gene: TRBJ2-7

CDR3aa: CASREGVNRDAQYF
CDR3nt: TGCGCCAGCAGGGAAGGGGTGAACAGGGATGCGCAGTATTTT
d_gene: NA
v_gene: TRBV5-1
abundance: NA
j_gene: TRBJ2-3

CDR3aa: CASSQQATYEQYF
CDR3nt: TGTGCCAGCAGTCAACAGGCTACCTACGAGCAGTACTTC
d_gene: NA
v_gene: TRBV6-1
abundance: NA
j_gene: TRBJ2-7

CDR3aa: CSASRGYEQFF
CDR3nt: TGCAGTGCTTCTCGGGGCTATGAGCAGTTCTTC
d_gene: NA
v_gene: TRBV20-1
abundance: NA
j_gene: TRBJ2-1

CDR3aa: CASRNSGGYNEQFF
CDR3nt: TGTGCCAGTAGAAATAGCGGGGGCTACAATGAGCAGTTCTTC
d_gene: TRBD2
v_gene: TRBV19
abundance: NA
j_gene: TRBJ2-1

CDR3aa: CASSLDRSQETQYF
CDR3nt: TGTGCCAGCAGCTTAGACAGGTCCCAAGAGACCCAGTACTTC
d_gene: NA
v_gene: TRBV7-9
abundance: NA
j_gene: TRBJ2-5

CDR3aa: CASRTPGAGANVLTF
CDR3nt: TGTGCCAGCAGAACCCCTGGGGCTGGGGCCAACGTCCTGACTTTC
d_gene: NA
v_gene: TRBV6-1
abundance: NA
j_gene: TRBJ2-6

CDR3aa: CASSEAHGTGALLALHF
CDR3nt: TGTGCCAGCAGTGAAGCGCACGGGACAGGGGCTCTTTTGGCCCTCCACTTT
d_gene: TRBD1
v_gene: TRBV6-1
abundance: NA
j_gene: TRBJ1-6

CDR3aa: CASSMDGANVLTF
CDR3nt: TGCGCCAGCAGCATGGATGGGGCCAACGTCCTGACTTTC
d_gene: NA
v_gene: TRBV5-1
abundance: NA
j_gene: TRBJ2-6

CDR3aa: CASSPTDLVEKLFF
CDR3nt: TGTGCCAGCAGTCCCACGGACCTTGTGGAAAAACTGTTTTTT
d_gene: NA
v_gene: TRBV28
abundance: NA
j_gene: TRBJ1-4

CDR3aa: CAISESRSGGSPLHF
CDR3nt: TGTGCCATCAGTGAGTCTCGGTCAGGAGGGTCACCCCTCCACTTT
d_gene: NA
v_gene: TRBV10-3
abundance: NA
j_gene: TRBJ1-6

CDR3aa: CASSPGRDRGYTF
CDR3nt: TGCGCCAGCAGTCCCGGCCGGGACCGCGGCTACACCTTC
d_gene: NA
v_gene: TRBV10-2
abundance: NA
j_gene: TRBJ1-2

CDR3aa: CASSQRPVGISYEQYF
CDR3nt: TGCGCCAGCAGTCAACGGCCGGTGGGTATCTCCTACGAGCAGTACTTC
d_gene: NA
v_gene: TRBV23-1
abundance: NA
j_gene: TRBJ2-7

CDR3aa: CASRVAGSSYNEQFF
CDR3nt: TGTGCCAGCAGGGTAGCGGGTAGCTCCTACAATGAGCAGTTCTTC
d_gene: TRBD2
v_gene: TRBV7-2
abundance: NA
j_gene: TRBJ2-1

CDR3aa: CASSLTLSTDTQYF
CDR3nt: TGTGCCAGCAGCTTAACACTTAGCACAGATACGCAGTATTTT
d_gene: NA
v_gene: TRBV7-9
abundance: NA
j_gene: TRBJ2-3

CDR3aa: CAIKNPGAYGYTF
CDR3nt: TGTGCCATCAAAAATCCTGGGGCCTATGGCTACACCTTC
d_gene: NA
v_gene: TRBV10-3
abundance: NA
j_gene: TRBJ1-2

CDR3aa: CASSLAGVETQYF
CDR3nt: TGTGCCAGCAGCCTCGCGGGAGTTGAGACCCAGTACTTC
d_gene: TRBD2
v_gene: TRBV7-9
abundance: NA
j_gene: TRBJ2-5

CDR3aa: CASSPATVQETQYF
CDR3nt: TGTGCCAGCAGTCCGGCGACAGTCCAAGAGACCCAGTACTTC
d_gene: NA
v_gene: TRBV28
abundance: NA
j_gene: TRBJ2-5

CDR3aa: CASSLGQGGGYTF
CDR3nt: TGTGCCAGCAGTCTGGGACAGGGCGGCGGCTACACCTTC
d_gene: TRBD1
v_gene: TRBV6-6
abundance: NA
j_gene: TRBJ1-2

CDR3aa: CASSPDRSSGANVLTF
CDR3nt: TGTGCCAGCAGCCCGGACAGGAGTTCTGGGGCCAACGTCCTGACTTTC
d_gene: TRBD1
v_gene: TRBV7-9
abundance: few
j_gene: TRBJ2-6

CDR3aa: CASSPSVQSNYGYTF
CDR3nt: TGTGCCAGCTCACCCTCGGTACAGTCTAACTATGGCTACACCTTC
d_gene: NA
v_gene: TRBV18
abundance: NA
j_gene: TRBJ1-2

CDR3aa: CASSSGILGKSGYTF
CDR3nt: TGCGCCAGCAGCTCCGGGATCCTGGGGAAGAGCGGCTACACCTTC
d_gene: NA
v_gene: TRBV5-1
abundance: NA
j_gene: TRBJ1-2

CDR3aa: CASSLRQDGTDTQYF
CDR3nt: TGCGCCAGCAGCTTGCGCCAAGATGGCACAGATACGCAGTATTTT
d_gene: NA
v_gene: TRBV5-1
abundance: NA
j_gene: TRBJ2-3

CDR3aa: CASSLHPDQETQYF
CDR3nt: TGCGCCAGCAGCTTGCACCCGGACCAAGAGACCCAGTACTTC
d_gene: NA
v_gene: TRBV5-1
abundance: once
j_gene: TRBJ2-5